This TCR beta chain stems from a study of blood T cell repertoires in COVID-19 (TCRdb year 2020). With respect to the entire study: Samples covering the acute and convalescent phases of COVID-19 were provided by collaborators in the United States, Italy and Spain. The prospective study material was composed of cDNA or gDNA derived from T cells, B-cell-depleted T cells, or PBMCs. A de-identified subject ID, COVID-19 status, age in years and sex were almost always included in the sample metadata. Where available, HLA class I and class II types were taken from metadata supplied by the sample provider and were not determined by assay-based typing. Deeply sampled blood TCRbeta repertoires from subjects exposed to, actively infected with, or recovered from COVID-19 were included in the dataset. A freely available public database, intended as a resource for researchers studying the immune response to SARS-CoV-2, is where the repertoires were released. The samples were drawn from two sources: the first 160 participants of the ongoing ImmuneRACE study, and over 1,000 subjects contributed by 6 global collaborators.

Regarding this clone: No cognate antigen has been identified for it. Base qualities are not provided; no much larger clone lies one nucleotide away.

TCRbeta CDR3 regions were amplified from genomic DNA using the immunoSEQ Assay, a bias-controlled multiplex PCR. Processing in the source paper ran as follows. The number of nucleated cells in each sample was estimated by amplification of reference gene primers within the assay. Sequence reads were collapsed and filtered to measure the absolute abundance of every unique TCRbeta CDR3 rearrangement. For each sample, productive Simpson clonality was calculated as the square root of Simpson's diversity index over productive rearrangements. TCRdb obtained this table from immuneACCESS and retained in-frame rearrangements with V and J assigned. These tables miss some clones; where compared with another copy, unresolved V genes account for less than half of the shortfall, and the remainder is unexplained. The V and J calls and clone size are taken from that table; D and trimming were inferred from the DNA. This sample comprises roughly 80,000 clones, 82% of them detected only once. Approximately 25% of the sample rests with the top ten.

The paper's findings and limits, for the study overall: The amount of clinical and demographic metadata varied by source and participant and was provided uncurated.

Collaborating institutions collected whole blood in K2EDTA tubes following their own protocols. Collaborator samples were shipped for TCRbeta analysis as frozen whole blood, isolated PBMCs, or DNA extracted from either sample type. V lost 5 bases and J lost 2 bases; the stretch between them is 13 bases long. From the germline V gene, CDR1 is SGHRS and CDR2 is YFSETQ. CDR3 length: 15 amino acids, cysteine to phenylalanine. Of all the DNA, just the CDR3 is kept, 45 bases in frame from base 1. The clonotype comes from a human donor in a cohort sampled during active COVID-19. The sequenced sample consisted of peripheral blood. The chain was built from TRBV5-1 and TRBJ1-4, and the D gene may be TRBD1, 6 bases matching. The CDR3 in this case is CASRPTGSTNEKLFF. The DNA sequence is as follows: TGCGCCAGCAGACCCACAGGGTCCACTAATGAAAAACTGTTTTTT.